Below, one TCR beta chain is given with its context. This entry belongs to a study of control samples from healthy donors and cancer patients. The table came from immunoSEQ multiplex PCR; TCRdb's copy has only in-frame clones and leaves some out. The repertoire holds under 300,000 clones, with about four fifths as singletons. Sequenced input: PBMCs. This receptor was taken from a woman in her sixties with lung cancer.

For the CDR3, the DNA is TGTGCCAGTAGTATCGGCAGGGGATCTGGAAACACCATATATTTT. This codes for CASSIGRGSGNTIYF. V is TRBV19 and J is TRBJ1-3; perhaps TRBD1 as D (6 bases). From germline, CDR1 is LNHDA and CDR2 SQIVND (reference sequence). The CDR3 totals 15 residues. Trimming shortened V by 3 bases and J by 1 base, and 10 bases separated the two germline ends.